This T cell receptor beta chain was captured by sequencing in a study of blood T cell repertoires in COVID-19. Background on the study: Sample material is recorded as cDNA or gDNA derived from T cells, B-cell-depleted T cells, or PBMCs.

CDR1 is SNHLY, CDR2 FYNNEI, per germline. The CDR3 covers 14 residues. V was clipped by 0 bases and J by 4 bases, with 9 bases between them. In the source study's methods: Estimation of nucleated cell counts relied on the amplification of reference gene primers. Sequencing was performed with immunoSEQ multiplex PCR; in TCRdb, only in-frame clones are kept and a portion is missing. V and J calls and clone size come straight from that table; D and trimming were deduced from the DNA. The sample lists around 70,000 clones; approximately 80% were seen once. Sequencing was done on a sample of peripheral blood. This receptor was taken from a human donor in a cohort sampled during active COVID-19. The chain combines TRBV2 with TRBJ1-1; D ambiguous. CDR3 DNA: TGTGCCAGCAGTGAAGCCCTTGGAGGCACTGAAGCTTTCTTT. The encoded protein is CASSEALGGTEAFF.